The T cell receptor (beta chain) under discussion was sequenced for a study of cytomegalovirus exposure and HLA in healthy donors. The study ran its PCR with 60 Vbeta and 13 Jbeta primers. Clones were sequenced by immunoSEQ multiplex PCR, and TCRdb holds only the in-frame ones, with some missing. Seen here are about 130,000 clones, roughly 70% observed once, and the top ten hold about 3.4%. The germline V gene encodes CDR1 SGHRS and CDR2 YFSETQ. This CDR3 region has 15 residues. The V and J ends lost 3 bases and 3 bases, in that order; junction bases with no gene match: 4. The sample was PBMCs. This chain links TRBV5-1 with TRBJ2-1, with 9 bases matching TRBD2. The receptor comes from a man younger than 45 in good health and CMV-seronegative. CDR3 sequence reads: CASSYSGGRYNEQFF. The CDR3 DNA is TGCGCCAGCAGCTACAGCGGGGGGCGCTACAATGAGCAGTTCTTC. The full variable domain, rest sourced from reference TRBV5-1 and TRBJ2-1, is KAGVTQTPRYLIKTRGQQVTLSCSPISGHRSVSWYQQTPGQGLQFLFEYFSETQRNKGNFPGRFSGRQFSNSRSEMNVSTLELGDSALYLCASSYSGGRYNEQFFGPGTRLTVL.